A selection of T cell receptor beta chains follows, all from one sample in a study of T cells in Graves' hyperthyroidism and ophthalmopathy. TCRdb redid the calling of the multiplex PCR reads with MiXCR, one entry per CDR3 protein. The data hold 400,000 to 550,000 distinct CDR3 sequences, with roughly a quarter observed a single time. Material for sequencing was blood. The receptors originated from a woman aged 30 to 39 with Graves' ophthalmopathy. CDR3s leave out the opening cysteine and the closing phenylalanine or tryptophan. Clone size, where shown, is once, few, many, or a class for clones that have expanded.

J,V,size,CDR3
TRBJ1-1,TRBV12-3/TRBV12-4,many,ASSLMGAEAF
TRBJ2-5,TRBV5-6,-,ASEEGGLAQETQY
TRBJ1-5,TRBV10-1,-,ARRHHRNNQPQH
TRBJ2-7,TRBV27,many,ASSPLLGQGYEQY
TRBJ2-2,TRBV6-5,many,ASSYVGQPTGELF
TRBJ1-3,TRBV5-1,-,ASSLGFGDSSGNTIY
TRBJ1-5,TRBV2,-,ASSDRGIQPQH
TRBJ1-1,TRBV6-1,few,ASRTGTVHTEAF
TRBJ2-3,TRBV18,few,ASSPPGQVTDTQY
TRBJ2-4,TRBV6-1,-,ASSETFLGVYGYGVHIQY
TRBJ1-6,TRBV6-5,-,ASSFRGENSPLH
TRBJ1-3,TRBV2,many,ASNGGHSGNTIY
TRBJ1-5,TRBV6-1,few,ASSEGRDNQPQH
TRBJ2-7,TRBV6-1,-,ASSLGGVRGSYEQY
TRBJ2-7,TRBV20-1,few,SARPRQVQSVHEQY
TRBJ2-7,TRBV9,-,ASSVGPTSVEQY
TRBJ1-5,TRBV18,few,ASSPQQGRNQPQH
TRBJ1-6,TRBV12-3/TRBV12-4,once,ASSYRESVSPLH
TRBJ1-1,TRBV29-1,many,SVEGWVNTEAF
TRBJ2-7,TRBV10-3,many,ATQRVPVSGGGPYEQY
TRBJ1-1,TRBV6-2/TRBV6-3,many,ASSYSSVYTEAF
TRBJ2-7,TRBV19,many,ASSGWEANPREQY
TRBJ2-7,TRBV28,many,ASSPRLHYEQY
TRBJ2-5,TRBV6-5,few,ASSYLTSGRAEETQY
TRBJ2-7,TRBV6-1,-,ASSPGRGRFWYEQY
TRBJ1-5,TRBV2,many,ASSLTYVGNQPQH
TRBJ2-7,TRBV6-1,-,ASSPYPSSEQY
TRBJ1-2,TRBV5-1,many,ASSLEGSYGYT
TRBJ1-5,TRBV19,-,ASGPYGKSDQPQH
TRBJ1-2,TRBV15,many,ATNVGGAAAIHGYT
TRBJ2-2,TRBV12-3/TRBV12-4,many,ASLKIGFGELF
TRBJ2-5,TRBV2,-,ASSEGTGDQETQY
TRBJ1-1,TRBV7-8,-,ASSLTLYTEAF
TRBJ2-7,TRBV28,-,ASSLTSGSHEQC
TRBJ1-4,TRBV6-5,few,ASSSVRTGNEKLF
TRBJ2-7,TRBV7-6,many,ASSLSSGLYEQY
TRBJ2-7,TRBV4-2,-,ASSQEPAYEQY
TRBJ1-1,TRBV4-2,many,ASSPPLRNTEAF
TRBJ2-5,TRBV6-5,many,ASSYSGLAGGRETQY
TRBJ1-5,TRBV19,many,ASRDPGQGYQPQH
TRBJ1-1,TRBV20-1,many,SSREGAYTEAF
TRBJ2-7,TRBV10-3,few,AISGTDEQY